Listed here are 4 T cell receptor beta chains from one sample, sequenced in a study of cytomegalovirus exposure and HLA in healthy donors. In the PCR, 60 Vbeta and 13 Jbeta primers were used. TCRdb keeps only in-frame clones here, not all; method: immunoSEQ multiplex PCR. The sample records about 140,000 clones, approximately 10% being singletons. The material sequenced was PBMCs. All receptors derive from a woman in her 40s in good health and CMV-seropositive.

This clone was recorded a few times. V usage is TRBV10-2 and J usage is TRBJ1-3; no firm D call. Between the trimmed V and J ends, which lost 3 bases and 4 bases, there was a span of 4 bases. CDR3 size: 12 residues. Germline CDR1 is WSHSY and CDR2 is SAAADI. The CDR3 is CASSDPGNTIYF. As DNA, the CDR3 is TGCGCCAGCAGTGATCCAGGAAACACCATATATTTT.

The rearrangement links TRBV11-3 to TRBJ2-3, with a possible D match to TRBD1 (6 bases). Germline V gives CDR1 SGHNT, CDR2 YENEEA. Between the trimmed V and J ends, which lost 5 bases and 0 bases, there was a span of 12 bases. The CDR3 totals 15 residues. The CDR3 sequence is CASSLQGSSTDTQYF. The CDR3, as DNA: TGTGCCAGCAGCCTCCAGGGGTCTAGCACAGATACGCAGTATTTT.

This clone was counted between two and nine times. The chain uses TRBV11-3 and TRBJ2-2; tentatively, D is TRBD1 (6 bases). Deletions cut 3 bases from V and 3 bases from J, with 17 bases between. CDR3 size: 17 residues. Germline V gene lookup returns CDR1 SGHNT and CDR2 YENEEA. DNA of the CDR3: TGTGCCAGCAGCTTGGGAGCGATAGGGGGTGACACCGGGGAGCTGTTTTTT. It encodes CASSLGAIGGDTGELFF.

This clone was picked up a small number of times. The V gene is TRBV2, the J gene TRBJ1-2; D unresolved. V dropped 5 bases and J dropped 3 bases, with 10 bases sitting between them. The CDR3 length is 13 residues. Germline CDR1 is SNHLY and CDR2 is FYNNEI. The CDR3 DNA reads TGTGCCAGCAGTCCTCAGTTGGACTATGGCTACACCTTC. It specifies CASSPQLDYGYTF.